The 17 T cell receptor beta chains listed next were all sequenced from one sample in a study of blood T cells in healthy people across ages. Primed by a sample-barcoded 5' primer and a J-beta primer mix, a second PCR proceeded for about 6 to 11 cycles. TCRdb re-called the 5' RACE reads with MiXCR, one entry per CDR3 protein. Found here are approximately 850,000 distinct CDR3 sequences, under 45% of them singletons; the top ten hold approximately 19%. Sample: blood. The origin of the receptors is a man in his sixties in good health.

In this sample, this clonotype turned up once. The V and J genes are TRBV27 and TRBJ2-1; D is perhaps TRBD1 (8 bases). V lost 3 bases and J 5 bases, leaving 17 bases between the germline ends. The CDR3 sequence is 16 residues long. CDR1 and CDR2 (germline): MNHEY, SMNVEV (reference sequence). As DNA, the CDR3 is TGTGCCAGCAGTTTGGGCTACAGGGGGGGCGACAATGAGCAGTTCTTC. Amino acid sequence: CASSLGYRGGDNEQFF.

This sequence joins TRBV20-1 and TRBJ1-6, with D possibly being TRBD1 (5 bases). CDR1 is DFQATT and CDR2 is SNEGSKA in the germline V gene (reference sequence). With 3 bases removed from V and 16 bases from J, the gap between germline ends came to 13 bases. This CDR3 region has 11 residues. CDR3 in DNA: TGCAGTGCTAGTAGCGCCGGGGCTCTCCACTTT. Amino acid sequence: CSASSAGALHF.

This clonotype was seen only a few times. The chain uses TRBV24-1 and TRBJ2-5; the match to TRBD2 covers 7 bases. Germline-derived CDR1 and CDR2 are KGHDR and SFDVKD. V shed 4 bases and J 3 bases; nucleotides not matched to a gene: 7. The CDR3 is 15 amino acids. In DNA form, the CDR3 reads TGTGCCACCAGTGAGTCAGGGAGGGGAGAAGAGACCCAGTACTTC. This gives the protein CATSESGRGEETQYF.

The genes are TRBV30 and TRBJ1-1, with TRBD1 identical over 9 bases. V trimming: 3 bases; J trimming: 12 bases; junction bases outside the gene matches: 8. CDR1 is GTSNPN, CDR2 SVGIG, per germline (reference sequence). There are 12 residues in the CDR3. The CDR3 is CAWRPTGGRPFF. The CDR3, as DNA: TGTGCCTGGAGGCCGACAGGGGGTCGACCTTTCTTT.

The V gene is TRBV6-2 or TRBV6-3, the J gene TRBJ2-4; D is unresolved. The last part of the DNA fits TRBJ2-7 better; the J call may be wrong. The length of the CDR3 is 12 residues. Germline V CDR1 and CDR2: MNHEY, SVGEGT. The CDR3 loop is CASSWLGYEQYF. CDR3 DNA sequence: TGTGCCAGCAGTTGGTTGGGATACGAGCAGTACTTC.

The V and J genes are TRBV7-2 and TRBJ2-5; TRBD1 matches at 7 bases. The CDR3 runs to 15 residues. After removal of 6 bases from V and 2 bases from J, the junction contained 9 bases not matched to a gene. Looked up from germline, CDR1 is SGHTA and CDR2 is FQGNSA. The CDR3 is CASRGTGTAQETQYF. CDR3 in DNA: TGTGCCAGCAGGGGTACCGGGACAGCACAAGAGACCCAGTACTTC.

The rearrangement uses TRBV29-1 and TRBJ2-7, with 8 bases fitting TRBD1. V trimming: 4 bases; J trimming: 1 base; junction bases outside the gene matches: 9. This CDR3 is 15 amino acids long. Germline CDR1 SQVTM, CDR2 ANQGSEA. DNA for the CDR3: TGCAGCGTTGGGGTGGACAGGGTTGGTTCCTACGAGCAGTACTTC. It yields the protein CSVGVDRVGSYEQYF.

This clonotype has just a few counts. The chain employs TRBV5-6 and TRBJ1-4; D remains ambiguous. The germline V gene encodes CDR1 SGHDT and CDR2 YYEEEE. Trimming removed 1 base at V and 2 bases at J, with 6 bases between. The CDR3 has 14 amino acids. CDR3: CASSLLRTNEKLFF. Written as DNA, the CDR3 is TGTGCCAGCAGCTTGCTACGGACTAATGAAAAACTGTTTTTT.

Comments on this clonotype: The junction and the germline gene differ at one end; a read error may be behind it. The chain is built from TRBV12-3 or TRBV12-4 and TRBJ2-1; either TRBD1 or TRBD2 may supply D (5 bases each). This CDR3 spans 12 amino acids. The CDR3 coding sequence is TGTGCCAGCAGAAATGGGACGGTAGAGCAGTTATTC. Translation gives CASRNGTVEQLF.

This clonotype was recorded a few times. V usage is TRBV6-2 or TRBV6-3 and J usage is TRBJ2-5; 8 nucleotides line up with TRBD2. This CDR3 has 19 residues. In germline, CDR1 is MNHEY, CDR2 SVGEGT. After removal of 4 bases from V and 2 bases from J, the junction contained 18 bases not matched to a gene. CDR3 nucleotides: TGTGCCAGCAGTTCCCCCGTCAATAACCAGCGGGGGTTACAAGAGACCCAGTACTTC. Translated: CASSSPVNNQRGLQETQYF.

This chain uses TRBV4-1 with TRBJ2-1, with D maybe TRBD2 (5 bases). The CDR3 loop spans 15 amino acids. CDR1 is MGHRA, CDR2 YSYEKL, per germline. The V and J ends lost 7 bases and 8 bases respectively, with 21 bases between them. The CDR3 spells CASTQYQTGYYEQFF. The CDR3 bases are TGCGCCAGCACCCAGTACCAAACGGGGTACTATGAGCAGTTCTTC.

This chain connects TRBV20-1 to TRBJ2-1, with 7 bases lining up with TRBD2. CDR1 and CDR2 (germline): DFQATT, SNEGSKA (reference sequence). The CDR3 is 15 residues long. Trimming removed 1 base from V and 13 bases from J; junction bases left unmatched: 16. The CDR3 reads CSARGRGGEEETQFF. CDR3 in DNA: TGCAGTGCTAGAGGCCGCGGGGGAGAAGAAGAGACCCAGTTCTTC.

V is TRBV28 and J is TRBJ1-2; 8 bases align to TRBD1. Germline values: CDR1 MDHEN, CDR2 SYDVKM. The CDR3 is made up of 15 amino acids. The V gene end was trimmed by 6 bases and the J gene end by 7 bases; junction bases not matched to a gene: 13. The CDR3 DNA sequence: TGTGCCAGCAGCTTTACCGGGACAGGACGGGGTGGCTACACCTTC. Translation gives CASSFTGTGRGGYTF.

The J gene is TRBJ2-5, the V gene TRBV18; 7 nucleotides line up with TRBD1. The V and J ends lost 5 bases and 4 bases, in that order; junction bases with no gene match: 7. The germline CDR1 and CDR2 sequences are KGHSH and LQKENI. This CDR3 is built from 14 residues. This CDR3 is CASSKDRPPETQYF. The CDR3 DNA is TGTGCCAGCTCAAAGGACAGGCCCCCAGAGACCCAGTACTTC.

V gene TRBV9 combines with J gene TRBJ2-1; D is tentatively TRBD1 or TRBD2 (5 bases each). Trimming removed 0 bases at V and 8 bases at J, with 9 bases between. The CDR3 length is 13 residues. In germline, CDR1 is SGDLS, CDR2 YYNGEE. CDR3 residues: CASSVDGDDEQFF. The CDR3 DNA is TGTGCCAGCAGCGTAGACGGGGACGATGAGCAGTTCTTC.

This clonotype was observed once. The V and J genes are TRBV6-5 and TRBJ1-2; D is possibly TRBD1 (5 bases). Germline V gene lookup returns CDR1 MNHEY and CDR2 SVGAGI. The length of the CDR3 is 12 residues. V shed 6 bases and J shed 7 bases, with 12 bases lying between them. For the CDR3, the DNA is TGTGCCAGCAGGACCCCTGGGGGTGGCTACACCTTC. Translation gives CASRTPGGGYTF.

Only one count was recorded for this clonotype. The chain couples TRBV6-1 to TRBJ1-5; TRBD1 matches 7 bases. The CDR3 extends over 18 amino acids. CDR1 is MNHNS and CDR2 is SASEGT in the germline V gene. Losses at the gene ends were 0 bases for V and 0 bases for J; bases not matched to a gene: 8. This chain's CDR3 is CASSEAVTGPYSNQPQHF. The CDR3 DNA reads TGTGCCAGCAGTGAAGCTGTGACAGGGCCCTATAGCAATCAGCCCCAGCATTTT.